Shown below are 27 T cell receptor beta chains from a single sample sequenced in a study of blood T cell repertoires in COVID-19. The protocol was immunoSEQ multiplex PCR, while the TCRdb copy is restricted to in-frame clones and leaves out a portion. The sample comprises a few hundred thousand clones, about 81% of which are singletons, and approximately 4.5% rests with the top ten. The sample comprised PBMCs or T cells enriched from blood (not recorded which). The origin of the receptors is a man aged 25 to 45 with acute COVID-19.

The V and J genes are TRBV2 and TRBJ1-4, with a tentative D call TRBD1 (6 bases). This CDR3 is built from 14 residues. Germline CDR1 reads SNHLY; CDR2 reads FYNNEI. Trimming removed 9 bases at V and 1 base at J, with 12 bases between. CDR3: CASKRGGTNEKLFF. Written as DNA, the CDR3 is TGTGCCAGTAAGCGAGGGGGAACTAATGAAAAACTGTTTTTT.

J is TRBJ1-2 and V is TRBV6-5; TRBD1 is a possible D gene (6 bases). CDR3 length: 14 amino acids. The V gene's germline CDR1 is MNHEY and CDR2 SVGAGI. V dropped 6 bases and J dropped 8 bases, with 19 bases sitting between them. The CDR3 DNA sequence: TGTGCCAGCAGCAAGAACGTACAGGGCGGGGGCTACACCTTC. Translation gives CASSKNVQGGGYTF.

This clone was found once. The chain has TRBV30 and TRBJ2-2, with D unresolved. The V end lost 3 bases, the J end lost 0 bases, and 5 bases lay between the germline ends. CDR3 length: 13 amino acids. CDR1 GTSNPN and CDR2 SVGIG come from the germline V gene (reference sequence). CDR3 nucleotide sequence: TGTGCCTGGAGGGGCTCGAACACCGGGGAGCTGTTTTTT. This sequence encodes CAWRGSNTGELFF.

Notes on this clone: Other nucleotide sequences from this sample produce the same CDR3. The V gene is TRBV28, the J gene TRBJ1-1, with D perhaps matching TRBD1 (6 bases). V was shortened by 6 bases and J by 3 bases, with 11 bases between the two germline ends. Germline values: CDR1 MDHEN, CDR2 SYDVKM. The CDR3 has 13 residues. The CDR3 loop reads CASSRGGDTEAFF. As DNA, the CDR3 is TGTGCCAGCAGCAGGGGCGGAGACACTGAAGCTTTCTTT.

This chain connects TRBV5-4 to TRBJ1-5, with 7 bases fitting TRBD1. Germline assignment: CDR1 SGHNT and CDR2 YYREEE (reference sequence). There are 16 residues in the CDR3. V shed 2 bases, J shed 0 bases, and the junction held 5 bases outside the gene matches. CDR3 nucleotides: TGTGCCAGCAGCTTTACAGGGGAACATAGCAATCAGCCCCAGCATTTT. Translating gives CASSFTGEHSNQPQHF.

V gene TRBV3-1 (or the pseudogene TRBV3-2) combines with J gene TRBJ2-1; TRBD1 matches 12 bases. The junction had 6 bases not matched to a gene; V was cut back by 6 bases and J by 6 bases. The CDR3 runs to 15 residues. The germline gives CDR1 LGHDT, CDR2 YNNKEL (reference sequence). CDR3 bases: TGTGCCAGCAGGACCGGGACAGGGGGCCCCAATGAGCAGTTCTTC. Amino acid sequence: CASRTGTGGPNEQFF.

The V gene is TRBV6-5, the J gene TRBJ1-1; D is perhaps TRBD1 (5 bases). The CDR3 spans 14 residues. Germline CDR1 reads MNHEY; CDR2 reads SVGAGI. V lost 4 bases and J lost 0, with 9 bases in between. The CDR3 DNA is TGTGCCAGCAGTTTGGGGGGGGTGAACACTGAAGCTTTCTTT. It codes for CASSLGGVNTEAFF.

The J gene is TRBJ2-7, the V gene TRBV19; D is undetermined. The CDR3 loop spans 13 amino acids. Trimming removed 4 bases at V and 5 bases at J, with 12 bases between. Germline CDR1 and CDR2: LNHDA and SQIVND (reference sequence). CDR3 amino acids: CASSSTRMDEQYV. For the CDR3, the DNA is TGTGCCAGTAGTAGTACTCGTATGGACGAGCAGTACGTC.

CDR3 in DNA: TGCGCCAGCAGCCCTCTGGGACAGAGATACGAGCAGTACGTC. It yields the protein CASSPLGQRYEQYV. The chain has TRBV5-1 and TRBJ2-7; TRBD1 matches at 7 bases. Germline CDR1 SGHRS, CDR2 YFSETQ. The trim removed 4 bases at V and 4 bases at J, leaving 8 bases unmatched. The CDR3 covers 14 residues.

This chain uses TRBV28 with TRBJ1-5; D is unresolved. The germline V and J ends were trimmed by 3 bases and 4 bases, with 10 bases remaining between them. Germline lookup yields CDR1 MDHEN and CDR2 SYDVKM. The CDR3 loop spans 14 amino acids. This chain's CDR3 is CASSFRTLNQPQHF. In nucleotides, the CDR3 is TGTGCCAGCAGTTTCAGGACTCTAAATCAGCCCCAGCATTTT.

The J gene is TRBJ2-1, the V gene TRBV23-1; 8 nucleotides line up with TRBD1. TRBV23-1 is designated an ORF whose function remains uncertain. CDR3 length equals 15 residues. J gave up 4 bases and V 9 bases, and 11 bases lay outside the gene matches. The CDR3 nucleotides are TGCGCCAGACAGGGGGTAACTGAAAAATACAATGAGCAGTTCTTC. The encoded protein is CARQGVTEKYNEQFF.

The chain recombines TRBV6-4 with TRBJ2-1, with 8 bases fitting TRBD2. CDR1 is MRHNA and CDR2 is SNTAGT in the germline V gene. J was trimmed by 7 bases and V by 3 bases; bases with no gene match: 8. The CDR3 has 15 amino acids. The CDR3 nucleotides are TGTGCCAGCAGTGAGAGGAGCGGGAGCGTTAATGAGCAGTTCTTC. Translation: CASSERSGSVNEQFF.

This clone showed up just a few times. The rearrangement joins TRBV15 to TRBJ2-2, with TRBD1 identical over 7 bases. CDR1 is LNHNV, CDR2 YYDKDF, per germline (reference sequence). CDR3 length: 18 amino acids. The J segment lost 6 bases and the V segment lost 0 bases, leaving 13 bases of the junction unmatched. The CDR3 region has the DNA TGTGCCACCAGCAGAGACTTCCTCACAGGGGCGCCGTCCGGGGAGCTGTTTTTT. Translating it yields CATSRDFLTGAPSGELFF.

The chain couples TRBV18 to TRBJ2-1, with 9 bases fitting TRBD2. From germline, CDR1 is KGHSH and CDR2 LQKENI. The CDR3 is 17 amino acids. After removal of 1 base from V and 4 bases from J, the junction contained 8 bases not matched to a gene. CDR3 amino acids: CASSPRKREALYNEQFF. In DNA form, the CDR3 reads TGTGCCAGCTCACCACGGAAGCGGGAGGCGCTATACAATGAGCAGTTCTTC.

This clone occurred once. The chain recombines TRBV4-3 with TRBJ1-2; TRBD1 agrees at 9 bases. The CDR3 length is 15 residues. Germline values: CDR1 LGHNA, CDR2 YSLEER. The J segment lost 0 bases and the V segment lost 4 bases, leaving 3 bases of the junction unmatched. The CDR3 is CASSPGQGANYGYTF. The DNA of the CDR3 is TGCGCCAGCAGCCCGGGACAGGGAGCTAACTATGGCTACACCTTC.

The chain links TRBV24-1 to TRBJ2-1; 8 positions agree with TRBD2. V gave up 3 bases and J gave up 15 bases; unmatched junction bases: 9. The CDR3 covers 13 residues. Per the germline V gene, CDR1 is KGHDR and CDR2 is SFDVKD. This chain's CDR3 is CATSDQYSGNRFF. The CDR3 nucleotides are TGTGCCACCAGTGATCAATATAGCGGGAATCGGTTCTTC.

The chain employs TRBV7-9 and TRBJ1-4; 7 nucleotides match TRBD1. Germline CDR1 is SEHNR and CDR2 is FQNEAQ (reference sequence). V lost 5 bases and J lost 2; bases outside the gene matches: 8. CDR3 length: 16 amino acids. DNA of the CDR3: TGTGCCAGCAGCCTTAGGGGGCTTGGGACTAATGAAAAACTGTTTTTT. Protein sequence: CASSLRGLGTNEKLFF.

J is TRBJ2-1 and V is TRBV4-3, with 10 bases identical to TRBD2. V lost 1 base, J lost 7 bases, and 7 bases stayed unmatched. CDR1 LGHNA and CDR2 YSLEER come from the germline V gene. This CDR3 comprises 16 residues. DNA of the CDR3: TGCGCCAGCAGCCAAGCTTGGACTAGCGGCGGGAATGAGCAGTTCTTC. It yields the protein CASSQAWTSGGNEQFF.

As regards this clone: Additional DNA sequences in this sample encode the identical CDR3. The chain uses TRBV5-1 and TRBJ1-6, with 8 bases identical to TRBD1. J was trimmed by 0 bases and V by 4 bases; bases with no gene match: 6. Germline values: CDR1 SGHRS, CDR2 YFSETQ. The CDR3 is made up of 17 amino acids. The CDR3 loop is CASSSRQGSSYNSPLHF. The CDR3 DNA reads as TGCGCCAGCAGCAGTCGACAGGGGAGCTCCTATAATTCACCCCTCCACTTT.

Ten or more counts support this clone. The chain links TRBV21-1 to TRBJ2-2; the table assigns TRBD2, which was not confirmed against the DNA. TRBV21-1 corresponds to a pseudogene. The CDR3 sequence is 17 residues long. CDR3: CASSTGTPWEDTGELFF. The CDR3 region has the DNA TGTGCCAGCAGCACAGGGACTCCCTGGGAGGACACCGGGGAGCTGTTTTTT.

V and J are TRBV14 and TRBJ1-1; 7 bases match TRBD1. The CDR3 is 15 amino acids. V lost 0 bases and J lost 6; bases outside the gene matches: 7. The germline gives CDR1 SGHDN, CDR2 FVKESK. CDR3 bases: TGTGCCAGCAGCCAAGATAACAGGGGCTTGGCTGAAGCTTTCTTT. It translates to CASSQDNRGLAEAFF.

J is TRBJ1-4 and V is TRBV11-2; 9 positions match TRBD1. Germline CDR1 and CDR2: SGHAT and FQNNGV. The CDR3 covers 11 residues. Trimming removed 4 bases from V and 13 bases from J; junction bases left unmatched: 1. This chain's CDR3 is CASSWGQGLFF. The CDR3 DNA sequence: TGTGCCAGCAGCTGGGGACAGGGACTGTTTTTT.

This clone appeared a few times. This chain links TRBV3-1 (or the pseudogene TRBV3-2) with TRBJ2-3, with 10 positions matching TRBD2. Germline-derived CDR1 and CDR2 are LGHDT and YNNKEL (reference sequence). With V trimmed by 3 bases and J by 3 bases, 6 bases remained unmatched. The CDR3 runs 16 residues. The CDR3, as DNA: TGTGCCAGCAGCCATATAGCGGGAGGAAAGACAGATACGCAGTATTTT. Amino acid sequence: CASSHIAGGKTDTQYF.

The J gene is TRBJ1-5, the V gene TRBV27; possibly TRBD1 for D (5 bases). Trimming left V 3 bases short and J 4 bases short, with 13 bases between. Per the germline V gene, CDR1 is MNHEY and CDR2 is SMNVEV (reference sequence). This CDR3 has 15 residues. The CDR3 DNA is TGTGCCAGCAGTTTCCTTGCAGGGATGAATCAGCCCCAGCATTTT. Protein product: CASSFLAGMNQPQHF.

The chain links TRBV5-4 to TRBJ2-1, with TRBD2 matching 9 bases. The length of the CDR3 is 16 residues. J gave up 4 bases and V 3 bases, and 8 bases lay outside the gene matches. The V gene's germline CDR1 is SGHNT and CDR2 YYREEE (reference sequence). CDR3 sequence reads: CASSSPPLAGYNEQFF. In DNA, the CDR3 is TGTGCCAGCAGCTCCCCGCCGCTAGCGGGGTACAATGAGCAGTTCTTC.

The J gene is TRBJ1-6, the V gene TRBV7-9, with 7 positions matching TRBD1. Germline loops: CDR1 SEHNR, CDR2 FQNEAQ (reference sequence). Trimming removed 2 bases from V and 10 bases from J; junction bases left unmatched: 11. This CDR3 is built from 16 residues. CDR3 amino acids: CASSLNSEGARSPLHF. The CDR3 DNA is TGTGCCAGCAGCTTAAATTCGGAGGGGGCAAGGTCACCCCTCCACTTT.

The chain is built from TRBV3-1 (or the pseudogene TRBV3-2) and TRBJ1-1, with D unclear. Germline CDR1 LGHDT, CDR2 YNNKEL (reference sequence). This CDR3 region has 14 residues. Trimming shortened V by 0 bases and J by 4 bases, and 9 bases separated the two germline ends. CDR3 nucleotide sequence: TGTGCCAGCAGCCAAGAAATGGTGGCCACTGAAGCTTTCTTT. This encodes CASSQEMVATEAFF.